This TCR beta chain comes out of a study of blood T cell repertoires in COVID-19. In the source study's methods: Amplified reference gene primers provided the basis for estimating nucleated cell counts. Assay: immunoSEQ multiplex PCR; the TCRdb copy retains only in-frame clones and omits some. That table is the source of V, J and clone size, and D and trimming were worked out from the DNA. Of over 150,000 clones listed, around 85% are singletons. CDR1 is LGHDT, CDR2 YNNKEL, per germline (reference sequence). The CDR3 runs to 14 residues. V dropped 4 bases and J dropped 7; count of bases not matched to a gene: 4.

J is TRBJ1-2 and V is TRBV3-1 (or the pseudogene TRBV3-2), with 12 bases matching TRBD1. The clonotype was recovered from a woman aged 55-69 years with acute or convalescent COVID-19. The sequencing sample was made of peripheral blood. In DNA form, the CDR3 reads TGTGCCAGCAGCCTTGGGACAGGGGGCACTGGCTACACCTTC. Protein: CASSLGTGGTGYTF.